This TCR beta chain was retrieved from a study of CD8 T cells in Susac syndrome. Study-wide results and caveats: It was acknowledged by the study that relatively few individuals were included in its TCR sequencing and HLA analysis.

RNA amounts of about 0.5 to 1 ug underwent reverse transcription with random hexamers. Amplification of the TCR beta CDR3 was carried out by immunoSEQ multiplex PCR, which spanned a total of 54 Vbeta and 13 Jbeta segments. TCRdb re-analysed the immunoSEQ multiplex PCR reads in MiXCR, keeping a single row per CDR3 protein. This table holds about 300,000 distinct CDR3 sequences, 75% to 90% found once. Trimming stripped 7 bases from V and 6 bases from J, with 10 bases between. The CDR3 is 12 residues long. Germline V gene data show CDR1 as SGHTA and CDR2 as FQGNSA. For this clonotype: Its target is not known.

The T cells that were sequenced for TCR beta were CD8+ and CD4+ cells from blood. FACS was used to enrich TEMRA cells, whereas the CD8+ and CD4+ T cells were obtained by negative isolation. Sequenced material: CD8+ T cells from PBMCs. The chain couples TRBV7-2 to TRBJ2-1, with a weak D call TRBD2 (6 bases). This TCR was sampled from a human donor with multiple sclerosis. CDR3 loop: CASTSGGNEQFF. CDR3 nucleotides: TGTGCCAGCACCTCCGGGGGCAATGAGCAGTTCTTC.